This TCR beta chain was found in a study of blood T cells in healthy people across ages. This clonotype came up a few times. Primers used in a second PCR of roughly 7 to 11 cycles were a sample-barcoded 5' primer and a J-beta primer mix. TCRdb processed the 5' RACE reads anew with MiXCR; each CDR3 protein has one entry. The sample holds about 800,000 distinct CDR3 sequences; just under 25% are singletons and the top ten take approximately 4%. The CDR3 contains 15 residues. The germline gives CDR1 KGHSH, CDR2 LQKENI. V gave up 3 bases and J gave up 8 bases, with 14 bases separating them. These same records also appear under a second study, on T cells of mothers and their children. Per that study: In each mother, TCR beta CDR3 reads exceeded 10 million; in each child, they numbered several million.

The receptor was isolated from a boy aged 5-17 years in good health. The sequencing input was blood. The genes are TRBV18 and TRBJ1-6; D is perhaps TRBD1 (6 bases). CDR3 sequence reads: CASSPMDRSHSPLHF. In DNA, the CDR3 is TGTGCCAGCTCACCCATGGACAGAAGCCATTCACCCCTCCACTTT. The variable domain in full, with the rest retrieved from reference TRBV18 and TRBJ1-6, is NAGVMQNPRHLVRRRGQEARLRCSPMKGHSHVYWYRQLPEEGLKFMVYLQKENIIDESGMPKERFSAEFPKEGPSILRIQQVVRGDSAAYFCASSPMDRSHSPLHFGNGTRLTVT.